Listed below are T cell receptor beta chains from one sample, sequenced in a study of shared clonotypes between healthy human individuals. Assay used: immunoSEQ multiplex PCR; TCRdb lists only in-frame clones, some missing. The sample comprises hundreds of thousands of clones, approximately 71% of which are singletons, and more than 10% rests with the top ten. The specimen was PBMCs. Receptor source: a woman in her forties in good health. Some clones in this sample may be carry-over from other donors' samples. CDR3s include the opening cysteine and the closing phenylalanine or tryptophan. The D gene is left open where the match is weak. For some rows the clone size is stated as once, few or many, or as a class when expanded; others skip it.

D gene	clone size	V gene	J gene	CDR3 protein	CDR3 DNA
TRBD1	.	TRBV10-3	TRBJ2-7	CAISPGTDYEQYF	TGTGCCATCAGCCCCGGGACAGACTACGAGCAGTACTTC
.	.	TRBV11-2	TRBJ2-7	CASSLVVYEQYF	TGTGCCAGCAGCTTAGTCGTCTACGAGCAGTACTTC
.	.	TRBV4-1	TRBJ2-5	CASSHVRETQYF	TGCGCCAGCAGCCACGTTAGAGAGACCCAGTACTTC
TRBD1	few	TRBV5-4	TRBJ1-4	CASSLGDRATEKLFF	TGTGCCAGCAGCTTGGGGGACAGGGCTACTGAAAAACTGTTTTTT
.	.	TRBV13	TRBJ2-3	CASSLLTDTQYF	TGTGCCAGCAGCTTATTAACGGATACGCAGTATTTT
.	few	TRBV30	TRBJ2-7	CAWSEGGTLSYEQYF	TGTGCCTGGAGTGAGGGCGGAACTCTCTCCTACGAGCAGTACTTC
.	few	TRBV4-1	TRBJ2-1	CASSPEGSTSSYNEQFF	TGCGCCAGCAGCCCGGAGGGGAGCACCAGCTCCTACAATGAGCAGTTCTTC
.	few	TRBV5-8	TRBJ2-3	CASSLGADTDTQYF	TGTGCCAGCAGCTTGGGAGCGGACACAGATACGCAGTATTTT
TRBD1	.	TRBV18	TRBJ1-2	CASSPWGQGGNYGYTF	TGTGCCAGCTCACCTTGGGGACAGGGAGGTAACTATGGCTACACCTTC
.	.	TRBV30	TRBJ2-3	CAWTLSWTDTQYF	TGTGCCTGGACCTTATCTTGGACAGATACGCAGTATTTT
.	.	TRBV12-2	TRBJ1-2	CASRFDRLRGVAYGYTF	TGTGCAAGTCGCTTCGATCGCCTCAGGGGCGTAGCCTATGGCTACACCTTC
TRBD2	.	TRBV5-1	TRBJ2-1	CASSERAGGDNEQFF	TGCGCCAGCTCCGAGCGAGCGGGAGGGGACAATGAGCAGTTCTTC
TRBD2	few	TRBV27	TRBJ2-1	CASSSPTHARGSYNEQFF	TGTGCCAGCAGTTCTCCAACCCACGCCCGCGGGAGTTACAATGAGCAGTTCTTC
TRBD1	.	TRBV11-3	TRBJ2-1	CASSSQGLNEQFF	TGTGCCAGCAGCTCACAGGGGCTCAATGAGCAGTTCTTC
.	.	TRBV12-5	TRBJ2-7	CASGLDPGWAYEQYF	TGTGCTAGTGGTTTGGACCCGGGGTGGGCCTACGAGCAGTACTTC
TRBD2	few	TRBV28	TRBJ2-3	CASRGAGGGTDTQYF	TGTGCCAGCAGGGGAGCGGGAGGTGGCACAGATACGCAGTATTTT
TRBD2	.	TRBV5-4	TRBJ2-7	CASSLKTSGVDEQYF	TGTGCCAGCAGCTTGAAGACTAGCGGGGTAGACGAGCAGTACTTC
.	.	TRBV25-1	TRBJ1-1	CASSERISNTEAFF	TGTGCCAGCAGTGAGCGGATTTCGAACACTGAAGCTTTCTTT
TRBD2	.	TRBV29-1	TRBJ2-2	CSVRRESTGELFF	TGCAGCGTTAGGCGGGAGAGCACCGGGGAGCTGTTTTTT
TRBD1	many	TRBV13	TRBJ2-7	CASSRTGTDSREQYF	TGTGCCAGCAGCCGCACCGGGACAGACTCTAGAGAGCAGTACTTC
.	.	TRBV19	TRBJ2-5	CASSPTRASAETQYF	TGTGCCAGTAGTCCAACTAGGGCTAGCGCGGAGACCCAGTACTTC
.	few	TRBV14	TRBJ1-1	CASTGAGRTEAFF	TGTGCCAGCACGGGGGCAGGTCGGACTGAAGCTTTCTTT
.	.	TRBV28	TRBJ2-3	CASSSPPRYTDTQYF	TGTGCCAGCAGTTCCCCACCGCGATACACAGATACGCAGTATTTT
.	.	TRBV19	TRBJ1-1	CASSIWERSTEAFF	TGTGCCAGTAGTATTTGGGAGAGAAGCACTGAAGCTTTCTTT
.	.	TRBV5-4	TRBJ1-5	CASSFEYRVGDNQPQHF	TGTGCCAGCAGCTTCGAATACAGGGTTGGAGACAATCAGCCCCAGCATTTT
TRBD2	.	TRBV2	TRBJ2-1	CASRGLAEYNEQFF	TGTGCCAGCAGGGGACTAGCGGAGTACAATGAGCAGTTCTTC
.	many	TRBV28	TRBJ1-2	CASSINGTPFGYTF	TGTGCCAGCAGTATCAACGGGACACCTTTTGGCTACACCTTC
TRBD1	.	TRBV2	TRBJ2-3	CASSLRQGAATQYF	TGTGCCAGCAGTTTGAGGCAGGGGGCTGCTACGCAGTATTTT
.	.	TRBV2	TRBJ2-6	CASSERSSGANVLTF	TGTGCCAGCAGTGAACGGAGCTCTGGGGCCAACGTCCTGACTTTC
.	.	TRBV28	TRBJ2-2	CASSLTTSSDTGELFF	TGTGCCAGCAGTTTAACAACTAGTTCCGACACCGGGGAGCTGTTTTTT
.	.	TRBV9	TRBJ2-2	CASSPSTAEGNTGELLF	TGTGCCAGCAGCCCATCCACGGCGGAGGGGAACACCGGGGAGCTGCTTTTT
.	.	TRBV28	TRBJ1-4	CASSPGQTNEKLFF	TGTGCCAGCAGTCCTGGACAGACTAATGAAAAACTGTTTTTT
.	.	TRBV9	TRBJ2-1	CASSVGGSGDNEQFF	TGTGCCAGCAGCGTAGGGGGTAGCGGTGACAATGAGCAGTTCTTC
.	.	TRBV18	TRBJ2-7	CASSATQGPSYEQYF	TGTGCCAGCTCAGCAACTCAGGGGCCCTCCTACGAGCAGTACTTC
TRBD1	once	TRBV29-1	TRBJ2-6	CSAVGRGSGANVLTF	TGCAGCGCCGTAGGCAGGGGGTCTGGGGCCAACGTCCTGACTTTC
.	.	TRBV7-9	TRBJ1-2	CASIAVGGGYTF	TGTGCCAGCATAGCGGTAGGAGGTGGCTACACCTTC
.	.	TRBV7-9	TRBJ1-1	CASSPRSGQEAFF	TGTGCCAGCAGCCCAAGATCAGGACAGGAAGCTTTCTTT
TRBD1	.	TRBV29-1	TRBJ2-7	CSVTQGITYEQYF	TGCAGCGTTACACAGGGGATCACCTACGAGCAGTACTTC
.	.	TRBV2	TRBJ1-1	CASSEAGPPTGTTEAFF	TGTGCCAGCAGTGAAGCGGGACCCCCGACGGGGACCACTGAAGCTTTCTTT
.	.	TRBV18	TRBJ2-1	CASSPPVLGDNEQFF	TGTGCCAGCTCACCCCCAGTACTTGGGGACAATGAGCAGTTCTTC
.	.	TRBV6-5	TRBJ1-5	CASSYSGDNQPQHF	TGTGCCAGCAGTTACTCAGGGGACAATCAGCCCCAGCATTTT
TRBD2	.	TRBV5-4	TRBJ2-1	CASSLPTSGSYNEQFF	TGTGCCAGCAGCTTGCCCACTAGCGGATCCTACAATGAGCAGTTCTTC
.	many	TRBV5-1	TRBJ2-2	CASSLGQLTGELFF	TGCGCCAGCAGCTTGGGACAGCTCACCGGGGAGCTGTTTTTT
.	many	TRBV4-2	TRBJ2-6	CASSQDQSSGANVLTF	TGTGCCAGCAGCCAAGATCAGAGCTCTGGGGCCAACGTCCTGACTTTC